Listed below are T cell receptor beta chains from one sample, sequenced in a study of CD8 T cells in ankylosing spondylitis. In TCRdb, the 5' RACE reads were re-called with MiXCR into one record per CDR3 protein. The sample lists hundreds of thousands of distinct CDR3 sequences; more than 9% were seen once. Sequencing was carried out using blood, either unsorted or a sorted T cell fraction (not recorded which). The receptor set was obtained from a male donor with ankylosing spondylitis or in good health (not recorded which). Both conserved end residues are part of each CDR3. D genes are given only for firm matches. Size is stated for part of the rows, as once, few or many counts, or as a class when the clone is expanded.

.	TRBD1	TRBV28	TRBJ2-7	CASSYRGPFEQYF	TGTGCCAGCAGTTACAGGGGGCCATTCGAGCAGTACTTC
few	.	TRBV5-1	TRBJ2-2	CASSSIDSTGELFF	TGCGCCAGCAGCTCGATTGACAGTACCGGGGAGCTGTTTTTT
few	TRBD2	TRBV7-8	TRBJ2-5	CASSFLAGGLQETQYF	TGTGCCAGCAGCTTTTTGGCGGGGGGACTCCAAGAGACCCAGTACTTC
.	.	TRBV11-2	TRBJ1-5	CASSVDGRVCQPQHF	TGTGCCAGCAGCGTCGATGGGAGGGTTTGTCAGCCCCAGCATTTT
.	.	TRBV7-3	TRBJ2-1	CASSIGGRNEQFF	TGTGCCAGCAGCATAGGGGGGAGGAATGAGCAGTTCTTC
.	.	TRBV20-1	TRBJ1-1	CSARDAANTEAFF	TGCAGTGCTAGAGATGCGGCCAACACTGAAGCTTTCTTT
many	TRBD2	TRBV28	TRBJ2-1	CASSLLKAGGQGEQFF	TGTGCCAGCAGTCTCCTGAAAGCGGGGGGGCAGGGTGAGCAGTTCTTC
many	.	TRBV10-3	TRBJ2-3	CAISESSRAGTDTQYF	TGTGCCATCAGTGAGTCAAGTCGGGCGGGTACAGATACGCAGTATTTT
many	.	TRBV7-9	TRBJ1-2	CASSLPGAGYGYTF	TGTGCCAGCAGCTTACCGGGGGCGGGCTATGGCTACACCTTC
many	TRBD1	TRBV27	TRBJ2-2	CASSSAVRQGRTGELFF	TGTGCCAGCAGTTCCGCGGTCAGACAGGGGCGCACCGGGGAGCTGTTTTTT
once	.	TRBV20-1	TRBJ1-4	CSARDSVEKLFF	TGCAGTGCTAGGGACAGCGTTGAAAAACTGTTTTTT
few	TRBD2	TRBV5-1	TRBJ2-5	CASSFTGTSGEETQYF	TGCGCCAGCAGCTTCACCGGGACTAGCGGGGAAGAGACCCAGTACTTC
.	.	TRBV6-5	TRBJ2-5	CASSYLGGIQETQYF	TGTGCCAGCAGTTACTTAGGGGGGATCCAAGAGACCCAGTACTTC
many	TRBD2	TRBV7-9	TRBJ2-7	CASSFTGGSSYEQYF	TGTGCCAGCAGCTTTACGGGGGGAAGCTCCTACGAGCAGTACTTC
many	TRBD1	TRBV3-1	TRBJ1-4	CASSQEESGRARTGGSEKLFF	TGTGCCAGCAGCCAAGAAGAGTCCGGAAGAGCCCGAACAGGGGGGAGTGAAAAACTGTTTTTT
many	TRBD1	TRBV29-1	TRBJ1-2	CSVHRGDGYTF	TGCAGCGTTCACAGGGGGGATGGCTACACCTTC
many	TRBD1	TRBV20-1	TRBJ1-2	CSAVPTGARGGYTF	TGCAGTGCCGTCCCCACAGGGGCCAGGGGGGGCTACACCTTC
few	TRBD2	TRBV20-1	TRBJ2-1	CSAREESLAGIPLDNEQFF	TGCAGTGCTAGAGAAGAATCACTAGCGGGGATTCCCCTGGACAATGAGCAGTTCTTC
many	TRBD1	TRBV12-3/TRBV12-4	TRBJ1-2	CASSSQGDYGYTF	TGTGCCAGCAGTTCCCAGGGGGACTATGGCTACACCTTC
many	.	TRBV7-2	TRBJ2-7	CASSSMSYGQYF	TGTGCCAGCAGCAGCATGAGCTACGGGCAGTACTTC
few	TRBD2	TRBV29-1	TRBJ2-3	CSVLGLAGMGTDTQYF	TGCAGCGTTTTGGGACTAGCGGGGATGGGCACAGATACGCAGTATTTT
few	.	TRBV7-8	TRBJ2-2	CASSLSVRGNTGELFF	TGTGCCAGCAGCTTATCTGTTCGGGGAAACACCGGGGAGCTGTTTTTT
few	TRBD2	TRBV5-6	TRBJ2-5	CASSSLAGRAETQYF	TGTGCCAGCAGCTCCTTAGCGGGGCGGGCGGAGACCCAGTACTTC
.	.	TRBV3-1	TRBJ2-7	CASSQEGPPPSGEQYF	TGTGCCAGCAGCCAAGAGGGTCCCCCCCCTTCTGGGGAGCAGTACTTC
many	.	TRBV7-2	TRBJ2-3	CASSNQDTQYF	TGTGCCAGCAGCAATCAAGATACGCAGTATTTT
once	.	TRBV7-2	TRBJ2-7	CASSSQTGATYEQYF	TGTGCCAGCAGCTCCCAGACGGGAGCAACCTACGAGCAGTACTTC
many	.	TRBV5-1	TRBJ1-2	CASSPLGGGEGGYTF	TGCGCCAGCAGCCCCCTCGGCGGGGGCGAGGGTGGCTACACCTTC
many	.	TRBV5-1	TRBJ1-5	CASSLDGSINPQHF	TGCGCCAGCAGCTTGGACGGAAGTATTAATCCCCAGCATTTT